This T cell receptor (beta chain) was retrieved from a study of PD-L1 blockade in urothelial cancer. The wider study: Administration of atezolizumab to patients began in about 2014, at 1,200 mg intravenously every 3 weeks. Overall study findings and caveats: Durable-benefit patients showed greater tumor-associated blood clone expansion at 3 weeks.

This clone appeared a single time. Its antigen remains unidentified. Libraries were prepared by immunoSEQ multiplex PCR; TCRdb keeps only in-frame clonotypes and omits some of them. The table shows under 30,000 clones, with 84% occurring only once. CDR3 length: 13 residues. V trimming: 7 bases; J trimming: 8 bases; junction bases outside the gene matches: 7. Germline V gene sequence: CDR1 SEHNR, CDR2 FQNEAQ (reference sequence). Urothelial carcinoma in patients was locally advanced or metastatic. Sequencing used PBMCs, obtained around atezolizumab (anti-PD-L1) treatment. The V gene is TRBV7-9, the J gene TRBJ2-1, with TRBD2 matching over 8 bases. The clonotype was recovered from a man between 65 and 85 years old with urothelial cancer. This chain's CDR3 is CASILSGSYEQFF. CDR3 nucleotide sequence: TGTGCCAGCATCTTGAGCGGGAGCTATGAGCAGTTCTTC.